These T cell receptor beta chains were read from a single sample in a study of CD8 T cells in Susac syndrome. Each CDR3 protein is one row after TCRdb ran MiXCR on the immunoSEQ multiplex PCR reads. The data contain about 440,000 distinct CDR3 sequences, roughly 85% of them singletons. The material sequenced was CD8+ T cells from PBMCs. These receptors all come from a human donor with multiple sclerosis. CDR3s include the opening cysteine and the closing phenylalanine or tryptophan. Each record gives: clone size, J gene, V gene, D gene, CDR3 protein, CDR3 DNA. A D gene is named only where the DNA matches it firmly. Expanded clones get a size class; other rows say once, few or many, or leave the size out.

NA TRBJ1-1 TRBV7-9 TRBD1 CASSSLGQGMNTEAFF TGTGCCAGCAGCTCGCTGGGACAGGGGATGAACACTGAAGCTTTCTTT
NA TRBJ1-1 TRBV12-3/TRBV12-4 TRBD1 CASTQTGSAPEAFF TGTGCCAGCACCCAGACAGGGTCGGCCCCTGAAGCTTTCTTT
NA TRBJ2-1 TRBV27 TRBD2 CASSLGTSGRAGEQFF TGTGCCAGCAGTTTAGGTACTAGCGGGAGGGCCGGGGAGCAGTTCTTC
NA TRBJ1-2 TRBV7-9 TRBD1 CASSFITGDDYGYTF TGTGCCAGCAGTTTTATTACAGGGGACGACTATGGCTACACCTTC
NA TRBJ1-2 TRBV12-3/TRBV12-4 NA CASSLHETLNYGYTF TGTGCCAGCAGCTTACACGAAACTCTTAACTATGGCTACACCTTC
NA TRBJ2-3 TRBV20-1 NA CSARGGQTGETDTQYF TGCAGTGCCCGAGGAGGACAGACAGGCGAAACAGATACGCAGTATTTT
NA TRBJ2-5 TRBV29-1 NA CSVESGDCETQYF TGCAGCGTTGAATCGGGAGACTGCGAGACCCAGTACTTC
NA TRBJ2-7 TRBV10-3 NA CAISESEVKYEQYF TGTGCCATCAGTGAGTCGGAAGTAAAGTACGAGCAGTACTTC
NA TRBJ2-3 TRBV11-2 TRBD2 CASSLVGTRKADTQYF TGTGCCAGCAGCTTAGTAGGGACTAGAAAAGCAGATACGCAGTATTTT
once TRBJ1-1 TRBV6-1 TRBD1 CASSVSVPGTGYTEAFF TGTGCCAGCAGTGTATCGGTACCGGGGACAGGGTACACTGAAGCTTTCTTT
NA TRBJ1-1 TRBV5-1 NA CASSPHGNTEAFF TGCGCCAGCAGCCCCCACGGTAACACTGAAGCTTTCTTT
few TRBJ2-7 TRBV7-6 NA CASSPLAGRSYEQYF TGTGCCAGCAGCCCTCTGGCGGGCAGATCCTACGAGCAGTACTTC
NA TRBJ2-6 TRBV12-3/TRBV12-4 TRBD1 CASSTRTGTGENGANVLTF TGTGCCAGCAGTACGCGGACCGGGACAGGGGAAAATGGGGCCAACGTCCTGACTTTC
few TRBJ2-1 TRBV27 TRBD2 CASGQGGPSYNEQFF TGTGCCAGCGGCCAGGGAGGGCCTTCCTACAATGAGCAGTTCTTC
NA TRBJ2-2 TRBV10-2 NA CASSDYLRDNTGELFF TGCGCCAGCAGTGACTATCTGCGGGATAACACCGGGGAGCTGTTTTTT
NA TRBJ2-1 TRBV6-5 TRBD2 CASNSLATNEQFF TGTGCCAGCAACTCACTAGCGACCAATGAGCAGTTCTTC
few TRBJ2-3 TRBV7-6 NA CASSHRGGTDTQYF TGTGCCAGCAGTCACAGAGGGGGCACAGATACGCAGTATTTT
NA TRBJ2-1 TRBV12-3/TRBV12-4 TRBD2 CAGSPSGSGGEQFF TGTGCCGGCAGCCCTAGCGGGAGCGGGGGTGAGCAGTTCTTC
NA TRBJ2-3 TRBV12-3/TRBV12-4 NA CASRDETPDTQYF TGTGCCAGCAGGGACGAAACCCCAGATACGCAGTATTTT
NA TRBJ1-1 TRBV4-1 NA CASSQDLKTEAFF TGCGCCAGCAGCCAAGACCTCAAGACGGAAGCTTTCTTT
NA TRBJ1-1 TRBV3-1 NA CASSQNRANTEAFF TGTGCCAGCAGCCAAAACAGGGCGAACACTGAAGCTTTCTTT
NA TRBJ2-7 TRBV2 TRBD2 CASTTPGSAGSYEQYF TGTGCCAGCACCACACCCGGTTCAGCGGGGTCCTACGAGCAGTACTTC
NA TRBJ1-2 TRBV12-3/TRBV12-4 NA CASSSRNYGYTF TGTGCCAGCAGTTCCCGGAACTATGGCTACACCTTC
NA TRBJ2-5 TRBV7-9 TRBD1 CASSPPPGTGQETQYF TGTGCCAGCAGCCCCCCGCCCGGGACAGGCCAAGAGACCCAGTACTTC
NA TRBJ2-7 TRBV19 NA CASSLPGNYYEQYF TGTGCCAGTAGCCTCCCGGGAAACTACTACGAGCAGTACTTC
NA TRBJ1-5 TRBV5-1 NA CASSYGVDTDQPQHF TGCGCCAGCAGCTACGGCGTCGACACGGATCAGCCCCAGCATTTT
NA TRBJ1-1 TRBV6-1 NA CASREAATEAFF TGTGCCAGCAGAGAAGCAGCGACTGAAGCTTTCTTT
NA TRBJ2-7 TRBV28 TRBD1 CASSLQGVYEQYF TGTGCCAGCAGTTTGCAGGGGGTATACGAGCAGTACTTC
once TRBJ1-2 TRBV7-2 TRBD1 CASSPGTGTYGYAF TGTGCCAGCAGCCCCGGGACAGGCACCTATGGCTACGCCTTC
few TRBJ1-1 TRBV19 NA CASSIPGGPEAFF TGTGCCAGTAGTATCCCGGGGGGACCTGAAGCTTTCTTT
NA TRBJ1-1 TRBV6-1 TRBD1 CASSVFLRTGGSLDEAFF TGTGCCAGCAGTGTCTTTTTAAGGACAGGGGGCTCATTGGATGAAGCTTTCTTT
NA TRBJ1-5 TRBV2 NA CASSEYQDHGQPQHF TGTGCCAGCAGTGAATATCAGGATCACGGCCAGCCCCAGCATTTT
NA TRBJ2-1 TRBV10-3 TRBD2 CAINGGGTSYIDEQFF TGTGCCATCAATGGTGGTGGGACTAGTTATATCGATGAGCAGTTCTTC
NA TRBJ2-2 TRBV27 NA CASSFTYTGELFF TGTGCCAGCAGTTTTACTTACACCGGGGAGCTGTTTTTT
NA TRBJ2-7 TRBV2 NA CASIPVDGRFKEQYF TGTGCCAGCATACCCGTGGATGGACGCTTCAAGGAGCAGTACTTC
NA TRBJ2-1 TRBV6-1 NA CASSRWPGDEQFF TGTGCCAGTTCTCGCTGGCCAGGAGATGAGCAGTTCTTC
NA TRBJ2-5 TRBV5-8 NA CASSFAVEVTQYF TGTGCCAGCAGTTTCGCGGTGGAGGTGACCCAGTACTTC
NA TRBJ2-1 TRBV6-1 NA CASSEALLGGGAYNEQFF TGTGCCAGCAGTGAAGCGCTTTTGGGCGGGGGCGCCTACAATGAGCAGTTCTTC
once TRBJ2-1 TRBV5-1 TRBD2 CASSPISGGNFYNEQFF TGCGCCAGCAGCCCTATTAGCGGGGGAAACTTTTACAATGAGCAGTTCTTC
NA TRBJ2-7 TRBV30 TRBD1 CAWSGGQDPYEQYF TGTGCCTGGAGTGGGGGACAGGACCCCTACGAGCAGTACTTC
NA TRBJ2-3 TRBV12-5 NA CASGLGYETERTDTQYF TGTGCTAGTGGTTTGGGATACGAAACTGAACGCACAGATACGCAGTATTTT
NA TRBJ2-7 TRBV4-1 TRBD2 CASSQVIAGYEQYF TGCGCCAGCAGCCAAGTTATAGCGGGGTACGAGCAGTACTTC
NA TRBJ1-2 TRBV6-2/TRBV6-3 NA CASETVANYGYTF TGTGCCAGCGAAACGGTCGCGAACTATGGCTACACCTTC
NA TRBJ2-2 TRBV9 TRBD1 CASSGQGAGSTGELFF TGTGCCAGCAGCGGACAGGGGGCGGGAAGCACCGGGGAGCTGTTTTTT
NA TRBJ2-7 TRBV5-1 TRBD2 CASSLVGLASSYEQYF TGCGCCAGCAGCTTGGTCGGACTAGCGAGCTCCTACGAGCAGTACTTC
few TRBJ2-7 TRBV4-1 TRBD1 CASSQGQGADEQYF TGTGCCAGCAGCCAGGGACAGGGAGCGGACGAGCAGTACTTC
NA TRBJ2-7 TRBV30 NA CAWSLWEEQYF TGTGCCTGGAGTCTATGGGAAGAGCAGTACTTC
NA TRBJ1-1 TRBV7-3 NA CASSASGSDTEAFF TGTGCCAGCAGCGCGTCGGGATCGGATACTGAAGCTTTCTTT
NA TRBJ1-2 TRBV4-1 NA CASSQDVSDSWGYTF TGCGCCAGCAGCCAAGATGTCTCGGACAGCTGGGGCTACACCTTC
few TRBJ2-7 TRBV5-1 TRBD2 CASSPSGRGNEQYF TGCGCCAGCAGCCCTAGCGGGAGGGGCAACGAGCAGTACTTC
NA TRBJ2-3 TRBV5-1 NA CASSRETFTDTQYF TGCGCCAGCAGCCGGGAGACCTTCACAGATACGCAGTATTTT
NA TRBJ2-7 TRBV6-1 TRBD1 CASSEGQGDFYEQYF TGTGCCAGCAGTGAAGGACAGGGGGATTTCTACGAGCAGTACTTC
NA TRBJ2-3 TRBV30 NA CAWRAATDTQYF TGTGCCTGGAGAGCAGCCACAGATACGCAGTATTTT
NA TRBJ2-7 TRBV5-1 TRBD1 CASSLDERQGSYEQYF TGCGCCAGCAGCTTAGACGAGAGACAGGGATCCTACGAGCAGTACTTC
NA TRBJ1-2 TRBV27 NA CASRDGFGYYGYTF TGTGCCAGCAGGGATGGGTTCGGATACTATGGCTACACCTTC
NA TRBJ1-4 TRBV27 TRBD1 CASSESTGTGVTTNEKLFF TGTGCCAGCAGCGAGTCGACCGGGACAGGGGTTACAACTAATGAAAAACTGTTTTTT
NA TRBJ1-1 TRBV27 NA CAAGEWNTEAFF TGTGCCGCGGGTGAGTGGAACACTGAAGCTTTCTTT